This TCR beta chain was captured by sequencing in a study of T-cell reconstitution after alpha-beta-depleted transplantation in children. This CDR3 is built from 17 residues. Germline V gives CDR1 SQVTM, CDR2 ANQGSEA. The V gene end was trimmed by 1 base and the J gene end by 1 base; junction bases not matched to a gene: 11. Researchers prepared the TCRbeta library using unique molecular identifiers, the study reports. One entry per CDR3 protein, called by TCRdb with MiXCR from the PCR reads. The table has approximately 390,000 distinct CDR3 sequences, 9.5% to 13% seen once. At least ten counts were recorded for this clonotype.

This TCR was sampled from a human donor who donated a stem cell graft to a child with acute myeloid leukemia. The sample here was PBMCs from the stem cell graft donor, taken from the stem cell graft. This chain links TRBV29-1 with TRBJ2-3; 7 bases fit TRBD2. CDR3 in amino acids: CSVEVGGRATGTDTQYF. CDR3 nucleotides: TGCAGCGTTGAAGTCGGGGGGAGGGCCACAGGCACAGATACGCAGTATTTT.